This TCR beta chain was obtained from a study of relationships among human T cell subsets. Regulatory T cells were selected from positively selected CD4+ cells using anti-CD25 beads. T cell subsets were isolated with magnetic beads coated with subset-specific monoclonal antibodies. Semiquantitative ARM-PCR amplified T cell receptor alpha and beta CDR3 regions from mRNA. Tagged nested gene-specific primers were used first, then communal superprimers amplified exponentially. One entry per CDR3 protein, called by TCRdb with MiXCR from the multiplex PCR reads. The profile shows fewer than 15,000 distinct CDR3 sequences, about 55% of them singletons. Points from the study as a whole: Clones with over 100 reads held over 60% of CD8+ cytotoxic sequences. Bead sorting may have left some CD4+CD8+ double-positive cells.

With respect to this clonotype: What it recognizes is unknown.

Germline values: CDR1 SGHAT, CDR2 FQNNGV. The CDR3 has 15 amino acids. V was shortened by 6 bases and J by 1 base, with 13 bases between the two germline ends. The chain recombines TRBV11-2 with TRBJ2-1; TRBD2 is a possible D gene (5 bases). The sequencing sample was made of Tregs sorted from blood. The origin of this receptor is a man aged 35-49 years in good health. Written as DNA, the CDR3 is TGTGCCAGCAGGTTTTCGGGAAGGTCCTACAATGAGCAGTTCTTC. Amino acids: CASRFSGRSYNEQFF.